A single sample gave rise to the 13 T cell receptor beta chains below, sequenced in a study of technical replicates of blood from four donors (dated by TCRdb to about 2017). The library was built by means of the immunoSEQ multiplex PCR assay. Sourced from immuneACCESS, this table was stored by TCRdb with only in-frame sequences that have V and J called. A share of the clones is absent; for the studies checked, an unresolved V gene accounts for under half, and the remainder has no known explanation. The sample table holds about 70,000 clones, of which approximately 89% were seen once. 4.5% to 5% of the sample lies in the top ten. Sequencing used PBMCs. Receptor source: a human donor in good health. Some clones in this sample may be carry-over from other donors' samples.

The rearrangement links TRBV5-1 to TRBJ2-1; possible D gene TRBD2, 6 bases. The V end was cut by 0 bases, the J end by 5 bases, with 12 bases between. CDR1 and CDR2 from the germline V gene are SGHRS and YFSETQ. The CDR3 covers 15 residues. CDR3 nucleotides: TGCGCCAGCAGCTTGGTTCCGGGAGCCCACAATGAGCAGTTCTTC. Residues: CASSLVPGAHNEQFF.

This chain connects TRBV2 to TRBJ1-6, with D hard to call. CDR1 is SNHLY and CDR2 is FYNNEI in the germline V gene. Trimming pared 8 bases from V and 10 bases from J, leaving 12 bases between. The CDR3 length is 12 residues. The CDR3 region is CASGPVRSPLHF. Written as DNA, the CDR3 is TGTGCCAGCGGTCCGGTTAGATCACCCCTCCACTTT.

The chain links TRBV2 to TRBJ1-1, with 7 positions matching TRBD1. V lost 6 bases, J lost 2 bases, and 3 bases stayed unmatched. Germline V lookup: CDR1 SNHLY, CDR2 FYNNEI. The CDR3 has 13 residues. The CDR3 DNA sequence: TGTGCCAGCAGGGACAGGCCAAACACTGAAGCTTTCTTT. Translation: CASRDRPNTEAFF. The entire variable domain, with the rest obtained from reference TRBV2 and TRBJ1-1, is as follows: EPEVTQTPSHQVTQMGQEVILRCVPISNHLYFYWYRQILGQKVEFLVSFYNNEISEKSEIFDDQFSVERPDGSNFTLKIRSTKLEDSAMYFCASRDRPNTEAFFGQGTRLTVV.

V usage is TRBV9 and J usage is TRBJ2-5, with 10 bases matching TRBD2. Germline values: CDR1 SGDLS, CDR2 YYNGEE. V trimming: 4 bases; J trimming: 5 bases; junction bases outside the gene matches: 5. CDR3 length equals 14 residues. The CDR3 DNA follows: TGTGCCAGCAGCACCGGGACTAGCGTGGAGACCCAGTACTTC. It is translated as CASSTGTSVETQYF.

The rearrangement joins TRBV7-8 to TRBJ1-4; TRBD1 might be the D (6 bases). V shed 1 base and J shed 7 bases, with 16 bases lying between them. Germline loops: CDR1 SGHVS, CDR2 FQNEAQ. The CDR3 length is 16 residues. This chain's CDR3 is CASSLVGGGLVEKLFF. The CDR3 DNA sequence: TGTGCCAGCAGCTTAGTTGGCGGGGGCTTAGTTGAAAAACTGTTTTTT.

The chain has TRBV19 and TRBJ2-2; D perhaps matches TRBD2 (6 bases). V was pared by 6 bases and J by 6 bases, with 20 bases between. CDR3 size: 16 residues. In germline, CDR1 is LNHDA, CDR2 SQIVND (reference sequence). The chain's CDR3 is CASRTETRVNAGELFF. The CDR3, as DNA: TGTGCCAGTAGAACAGAGACTAGGGTGAATGCCGGGGAGCTGTTTTTT. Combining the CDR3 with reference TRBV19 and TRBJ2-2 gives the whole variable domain DGGITQSPKYLFRKEGQNVTLSCEQNLNHDAMYWYRQDPGQGLRLIYYSQIVNDFQKGDIAEGYSVSREKKESFPLTVTSAQKNPTAFYLCASRTETRVNAGELFFGEGSRLTVL.

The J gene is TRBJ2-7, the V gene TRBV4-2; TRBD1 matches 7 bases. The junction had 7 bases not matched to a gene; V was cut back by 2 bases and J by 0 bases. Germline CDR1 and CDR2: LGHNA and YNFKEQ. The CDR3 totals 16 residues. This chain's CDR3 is CASSQPTGTSSYEQYF. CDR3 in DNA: TGTGCCAGCAGCCAACCGACAGGGACCAGCTCCTACGAGCAGTACTTC.

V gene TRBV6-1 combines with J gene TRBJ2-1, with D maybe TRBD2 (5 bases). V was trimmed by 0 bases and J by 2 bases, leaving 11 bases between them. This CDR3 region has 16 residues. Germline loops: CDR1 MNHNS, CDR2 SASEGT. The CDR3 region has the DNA TGTGCCAGCAGTGAAGCGCGGCTAGCAACCTACAATGAGCAGTTCTTC. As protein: CASSEARLATYNEQFF.

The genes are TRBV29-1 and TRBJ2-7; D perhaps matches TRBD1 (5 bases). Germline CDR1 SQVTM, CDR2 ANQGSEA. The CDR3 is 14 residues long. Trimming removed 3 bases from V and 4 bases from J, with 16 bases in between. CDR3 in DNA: TGCAGCGTTGATATGGGGCGGCACCCTTACGAGCAGTACTTC. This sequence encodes CSVDMGRHPYEQYF.

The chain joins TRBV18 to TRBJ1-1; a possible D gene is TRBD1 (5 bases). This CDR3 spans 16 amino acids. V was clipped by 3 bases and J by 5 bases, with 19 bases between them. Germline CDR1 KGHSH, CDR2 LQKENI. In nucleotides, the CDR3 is TGTGCCAGCTCACCGAACTTGGGACTCCGAGGGACTGAAGCTTTCTTT. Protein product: CASSPNLGLRGTEAFF. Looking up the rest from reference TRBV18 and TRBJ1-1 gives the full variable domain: NAGVMQNPRHLVRRRGQEARLRCSPMKGHSHVYWYRQLPEEGLKFMVYLQKENIIDESGMPKERFSAEFPKEGPSILRIQQVVRGDSAAYFCASSPNLGLRGTEAFFGQGTRLTVV.

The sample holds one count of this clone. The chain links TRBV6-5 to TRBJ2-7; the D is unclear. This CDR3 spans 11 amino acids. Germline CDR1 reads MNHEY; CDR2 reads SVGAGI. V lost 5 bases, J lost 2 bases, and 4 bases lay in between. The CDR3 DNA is TGTGCCAGCAGTGAGACCTACGAGCAGTACTTC. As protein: CASSETYEQYF.

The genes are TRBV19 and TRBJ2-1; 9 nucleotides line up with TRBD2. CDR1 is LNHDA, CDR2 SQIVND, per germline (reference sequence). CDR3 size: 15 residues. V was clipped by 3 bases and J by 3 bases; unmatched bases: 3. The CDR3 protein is CASSITSGFYNEQFF. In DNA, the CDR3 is TGTGCCAGTAGTATTACTAGCGGGTTCTACAATGAGCAGTTCTTC.

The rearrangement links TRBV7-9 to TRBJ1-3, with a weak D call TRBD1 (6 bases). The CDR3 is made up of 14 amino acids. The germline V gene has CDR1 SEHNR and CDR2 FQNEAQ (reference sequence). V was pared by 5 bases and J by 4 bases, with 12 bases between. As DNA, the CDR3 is TGTGCCAGCAGCCGTACAGGGAAAGGAAACACCATATATTTT. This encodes CASSRTGKGNTIYF. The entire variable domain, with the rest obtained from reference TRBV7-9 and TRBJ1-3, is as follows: DTGVSQNPRHKITKRGQNVTFRCDPISEHNRLYWYRQTLGQGPEFLTYFQNEAQLEKSRLLSDRFSAERPKGSFSTLEIQRTEQGDSAMYLCASSRTGKGNTIYFGEGSWLTVV.